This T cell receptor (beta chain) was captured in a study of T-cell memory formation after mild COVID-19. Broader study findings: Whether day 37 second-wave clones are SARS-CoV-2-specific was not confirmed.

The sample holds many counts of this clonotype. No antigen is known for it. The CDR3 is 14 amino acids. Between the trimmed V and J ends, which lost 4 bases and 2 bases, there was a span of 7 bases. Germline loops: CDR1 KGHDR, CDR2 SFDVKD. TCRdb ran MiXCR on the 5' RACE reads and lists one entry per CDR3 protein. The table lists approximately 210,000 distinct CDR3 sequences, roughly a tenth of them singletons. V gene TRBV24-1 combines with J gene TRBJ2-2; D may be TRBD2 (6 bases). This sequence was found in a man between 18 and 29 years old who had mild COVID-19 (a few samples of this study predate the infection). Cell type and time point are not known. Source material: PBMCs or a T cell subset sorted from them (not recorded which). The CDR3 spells CATSDGGNTGELFF. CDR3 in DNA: TGTGCCACCAGTGACGGGGGAAACACCGGGGAGCTGTTTTTT.